The table lists the clone carrying this T cell receptor beta chain with a few counts. CDR1 is SGHDN, CDR2 FVKESK, per germline. The CDR3 consists of 12 residues. V was cut by 2 bases and J by 7 bases, with 6 bases left in between. This record comes from a study of T-cell reconstitution after alpha-beta-depleted transplantation in children. Unique molecular identifiers were incorporated during preparation of the TCRbeta library. TCRdb re-derived calls from the PCR reads in MiXCR, one entry per CDR3 protein. The sample lists over 200,000 distinct CDR3 sequences; around 9.6% were seen once. The rearrangement joins TRBV14 to TRBJ2-1, with D hard to call. This clonotype was obtained from a human donor who donated a stem cell graft to a child with acute lymphoblastic leukemia. The input for sequencing was PBMCs from the stem cell graft donor, taken from the stem cell graft. The CDR3 DNA sequence: TGTGCCAGCAGCCAAAATAAGAATGAGCAGTTCTTC. This codes for CASSQNKNEQFF. Supplemented by reference TRBV14 and TRBJ2-1, the full variable domain reads EAGVTQFPSHSVIEKGQTVTLRCDPISGHDNLYWYRRVMGKEIKFLLHFVKESKQDESGMPNNRFLAERTGGTYSTLKVQPAELEDSGVYFCASSQNKNEQFFGPGTRLTVL.